The rows below give T cell receptor beta chains drawn from one sample of a study of blood T cell repertoires in COVID-19. Sequenced by immunoSEQ multiplex PCR; TCRdb stores in-frame clones only, minus some. The data contain roughly 380,000 clones, around 91% of them singletons. Sequenced: peripheral blood. All receptors come from a woman aged 40 to 49 with COVID-19, enrolled during active disease. CDR3s include the opening cysteine and the closing phenylalanine or tryptophan. D genes are given only for firm matches. A row's size may be missing; if present it is once, few, many or a size class.

NA	TRBJ1-6	TRBV7-9	NA	CASSLDGYNSPLHF	TGTGCCAGCAGCTTAGACGGGTATAATTCACCCCTCCACTTT
NA	TRBJ2-3	TRBV5-8	once	CASSFEPGSTDTQYF	TGTGCCAGCAGCTTCGAACCAGGTAGCACAGATACGCAGTATTTT
TRBD1	TRBJ2-7	TRBV7-9	few	CASSKAGTGVYEQYF	TGTGCCAGCAGCAAAGCCGGGACAGGCGTGTACGAGCAGTACTTC
TRBD1	TRBJ1-2	TRBV19	NA	CASSMDRAGYTF	TGTGCCAGTAGTATGGACAGGGCCGGCTACACCTTC
NA	TRBJ1-6	TRBV15	NA	CATGTGSSYNSPLHF	TGTGCCACCGGAACAGGGAGCTCCTATAATTCACCCCTCCACTTT
NA	TRBJ2-2	TRBV5-4	NA	CASSLAAAGGGELFF	TGTGCCAGCAGCTTGGCGGCAGCTGGCGGCGGGGAGCTGTTTTTT
NA	TRBJ2-1	TRBV6-5	NA	CASRLDSYNEQFF	TGTGCCAGCAGGTTGGACAGCTACAATGAGCAGTTCTTC
TRBD2	TRBJ2-3	TRBV30	NA	CAWMGSGMAQYF	TGTGCCTGGATGGGGAGCGGGATGGCGCAGTATTTT
TRBD1	TRBJ2-7	TRBV10-1	NA	CASSESRDRDYEQYF	TGCGCCAGCAGTGAGTCCAGGGACAGGGACTACGAGCAGTACTTC
NA	TRBJ2-1	TRBV7-3	NA	CASSYGSGYEQFF	TGTGCCAGCAGCTATGGTTCAGGGTATGAGCAGTTCTTC
TRBD1	TRBJ1-6	TRBV19	NA	CASRPGQVISPLHF	TGTGCCAGTAGGCCGGGACAGGTTATTTCACCCCTCCACTTT
TRBD1	TRBJ2-7	TRBV13	NA	CASSRQGMYEQYF	TGTGCCAGCAGCCGACAGGGTATGTACGAGCAGTACTTC
TRBD1	TRBJ2-1	TRBV27	NA	CASSFRGTEYSSYNEQFF	TGTGCCAGCAGTTTTAGGGGGACAGAATATAGCTCCTACAATGAGCAGTTCTTC
TRBD2	TRBJ2-7	TRBV5-1	NA	CASSWAHGGLAVSYEQYF	TGCGCCAGCAGCTGGGCCCACGGGGGACTAGCGGTCTCCTACGAGCAGTACTTC
TRBD1	TRBJ2-7	TRBV4-3	NA	CASSLDRTGGTYKQYF	TGCGCCAGCAGCCTAGATCGGACAGGGGGGACCTACAAGCAGTACTTC
TRBD2	TRBJ2-2	TRBV27	NA	CASSLITPSGTRPTGELFF	TGTGCCAGCAGTCTTATCACCCCGTCCGGGACTAGGCCGACCGGGGAGCTGTTTTTT
NA	TRBJ1-5	TRBV6-4	NA	CATRQDQDSNQPQHF	TGTGCCACCCGACAGGACCAAGATAGCAATCAGCCCCAGCATTTT
NA	TRBJ1-2	TRBV12-5	many	CASGPQTRGYTF	TGTGCTAGTGGCCCACAGACGCGTGGCTACACCTTC
NA	TRBJ2-7	TRBV18	once	CASSPIDRSGEQYF	TGTGCCAGCTCACCGATCGACAGGTCCGGCGAGCAGTACTTC
TRBD1	TRBJ1-1	TRBV19	NA	CASTPQGSLNTEAFF	TGTGCCAGTACACCACAGGGGTCCCTGAACACTGAAGCTTTCTTT
TRBD1	TRBJ1-2	TRBV27	NA	CASSPPGQDGYTF	TGTGCCAGCAGCCCCCCGGGACAGGATGGCTACACCTTC
NA	TRBJ1-1	TRBV7-8	NA	CASSLGRSEAFF	TGTGCCAGCAGCTTAGGCAGGTCTGAAGCTTTCTTT
TRBD1	TRBJ1-2	TRBV7-9	NA	CASIRGENYGYTF	TGTGCCAGCATCAGGGGGGAGAACTATGGCTACACCTTC
NA	TRBJ2-5	TRBV6-5	NA	CASSFGETQYF	TGTGCCAGCAGTTTCGGAGAGACCCAGTACTTC
TRBD2	TRBJ2-1	TRBV29-1	once	CSAVTGTMVNEQFF	TGCAGCGCTGTCACCGGGACTATGGTCAATGAGCAGTTCTTC
TRBD1	TRBJ2-7	TRBV28	NA	CASSFPGTVSYEQYF	TGTGCCAGCAGTTTCCCCGGGACAGTCTCCTACGAGCAGTACTTC
NA	TRBJ1-3	TRBV5-1	NA	CASSRAPGYGNTIYF	TGCGCCAGCAGCCGGGCGCCGGGGTATGGAAACACCATATATTTT
TRBD1	TRBJ1-3	TRBV27	once	CASSAIGAGGSSGNTIYF	TGTGCCAGCAGTGCTATCGGGGCAGGGGGGAGCTCTGGAAACACCATATATTTT
NA	TRBJ1-5	TRBV10-3	NA	CASQRGGSNQPQHF	TGTGCCTCCCAAAGGGGGGGTAGCAATCAGCCCCAGCATTTT
NA	TRBJ1-3	TRBV4-3	NA	CASSQLTGSGNTIYF	TGCGCCAGCAGCCAATTAACGGGGTCCGGAAACACCATATATTTT
TRBD1	TRBJ2-7	TRBV27	NA	CASTGQGAGEQYF	TGTGCCAGCACCGGACAGGGGGCTGGCGAGCAGTACTTC
TRBD2	TRBJ2-3	TRBV12-3/TRBV12-4	NA	CASSVTSGSSVF	TGTGCCAGCAGTGTGACTAGCGGGAGCTCAGTTTTT
NA	TRBJ1-2	TRBV6-5	NA	CASSPSNYGYTF	TGTGCCAGCAGTCCCTCCAACTATGGCTACACCTTC
TRBD1	TRBJ1-5	TRBV24-1	NA	CARMGQGRFYQPQHF	TGTGCCAGAATGGGACAGGGGCGTTTTTATCAGCCCCAGCATTTT
NA	TRBJ1-2	TRBV5-1	few	CASSAGGMGYTF	TGCGCCAGCAGTGCAGGCGGGATGGGCTACACCTTC
TRBD2	TRBJ2-1	TRBV4-3	once	CASSQVGTSGGYNEQFF	TGCGCCAGCAGCCAAGTGGGGACTAGCGGGGGGTACAATGAGCAGTTCTTC
NA	TRBJ1-4	TRBV29-1	NA	CSASEGVTVDEKLFF	TGCAGCGCCAGCGAGGGTGTAACGGTTGATGAAAAACTGTTTTTT
NA	TRBJ2-7	TRBV7-3	NA	CASSLHVVGQISYEQYF	TGTGCCAGCAGCTTACATGTTGTGGGACAAATATCCTACGAGCAGTACTTC
TRBD1	TRBJ2-4	TRBV5-4	NA	CASSLGQGATKNIQYF	TGTGCCAGCAGCTTGGGACAGGGGGCAACCAAAAACATTCAGTACTTC
NA	TRBJ1-1	TRBV5-1	NA	CASSLAYSGTEAFF	TGCGCCAGCAGCTTGGCCTACAGTGGCACTGAAGCTTTCTTT
NA	TRBJ2-7	TRBV14	NA	CASSLTPYSYEQYF	TGTGCCAGCAGCCTTACCCCCTACTCCTACGAGCAGTACTTC
NA	TRBJ2-3	TRBV2	once	CASTMRAGTDTQYF	TGTGCCAGCACTATGAGGGCTGGAACAGATACGCAGTATTTT
NA	TRBJ2-3	TRBV7-2	NA	CASTQQGPPSTDTQYF	TGTGCCAGCACCCAACAGGGCCCCCCTAGCACAGATACGCAGTATTTT
TRBD1	TRBJ1-2	TRBV10-3	NA	CASQGRTGGGYTF	TGTGCCTCCCAAGGAAGGACAGGGGGCGGCTACACCTTC
NA	TRBJ2-1	TRBV20-1	NA	CSARDQLEQFF	TGCAGTGCTAGAGATCAGTTGGAGCAGTTCTTC
NA	TRBJ2-7	TRBV7-2	NA	CASSLERQLLPYEQYF	TGTGCCAGCAGCTTAGAGAGGCAGCTCCTTCCCTACGAGCAGTACTTC
NA	TRBJ1-6	TRBV6-5	many	CASSYSAGLDSPLHF	TGTGCCAGCAGTTACTCGGCAGGGTTGGATTCACCCCTCCACTTT
NA	TRBJ1-2	TRBV12-3/TRBV12-4	NA	CASSTTPNYGYTF	TGTGCCAGCAGTACGACACCAAACTATGGCTACACCTTC
TRBD1	TRBJ1-1	TRBV15	few	CATSRGGTGNTEAFF	TGTGCCACCAGCAGGGGAGGGACAGGGAACACTGAAGCTTTCTTT
NA	TRBJ1-4	TRBV3-1/TRBV3-2	NA	CASSQMGPTNEKLFF	TGTGCCAGCAGCCAAATGGGGCCAACTAATGAAAAACTGTTTTTT
NA	TRBJ1-1	TRBV3-1/TRBV3-2	NA	CASSQKRTENTEAFF	TGTGCCAGCAGCCAGAAACGGACAGAGAACACTGAAGCTTTCTTT
TRBD2	TRBJ2-2	TRBV4-3	NA	CASSQVAGGKSGELFF	TGCGCCAGCAGCCAAGTAGCGGGAGGAAAATCCGGGGAGCTGTTTTTT
NA	TRBJ1-1	TRBV7-3	NA	CASSLQGRGGNTEAFF	TGTGCCAGCAGCTTGCAGGGGAGAGGGGGGAACACTGAAGCTTTCTTT
NA	TRBJ1-1	TRBV27	NA	CASSPDGAEAFF	TGTGCCAGCAGTCCTGACGGAGCAGAAGCTTTCTTT